One sample yielded the 13 T cell receptor beta chains listed below, sequenced in a study of cytomegalovirus exposure and HLA in healthy donors. PCR used 60 Vbeta primers and 13 Jbeta primers. Data came from immunoSEQ multiplex PCR; TCRdb stores just in-frame clones and leaves some out. The sample gives about 120,000 clones, over 75% of which show up once; 1.4% to 1.5% is in the top ten. Sequenced sample: PBMCs. The receptors were sampled from a woman younger than 30 in good health and CMV-seronegative.

The V call is TRBV18, the J call TRBJ1-2; TRBD1 matches at 7 bases. Germline V gene lookup returns CDR1 KGHSH and CDR2 LQKENI. The CDR3 is 13 residues long. Trimming removed 3 bases from V and 6 bases from J; junction bases left unmatched: 4. This CDR3 is CASSPTGLDGYTF. The CDR3 DNA is TGTGCCAGCTCACCGACAGGGTTGGATGGCTACACCTTC.

The chain carries TRBV9 and TRBJ2-1; the D is unclear. There are 14 residues in the CDR3. Germline CDR1 is SGDLS and CDR2 is YYNGEE. The germline V and J ends were trimmed by 4 bases and 0 bases, with 8 bases remaining between them. In DNA form, the CDR3 reads TGTGCCAGCAGCAATGAGGACTCCTACAATGAGCAGTTCTTC. Protein sequence: CASSNEDSYNEQFF.

The chain employs TRBV5-4 and TRBJ2-2, with TRBD1 matching over 9 bases. V was clipped by 4 bases and J by 5 bases; unmatched bases: 15. The CDR3 covers 18 residues. Germline assignment: CDR1 SGHNT and CDR2 YYREEE (reference sequence). In DNA form, the CDR3 reads TGTGCCAGCAGCCCGAATATATATACAGGGGGCGGAACCGGGGAGCTGTTTTTT. Protein sequence: CASSPNIYTGGGTGELFF. The whole variable domain, filled in from reference TRBV5-4 and TRBJ2-2, reads ETGVTQSPTHLIKTRGQQVTLRCSSQSGHNTVSWYQQALGQGPQFIFQYYREEENGRGNFPPRFSGLQFPNYSSELNVNALELDDSALYLCASSPNIYTGGGTGELFFGEGSRLTVL.

The chain employs TRBV19 and TRBJ1-1, with 8 bases fitting TRBD1. Losses at the gene ends were 5 bases for V and 2 bases for J; bases not matched to a gene: 4. Germline V gives CDR1 LNHDA, CDR2 SQIVND (reference sequence). This CDR3 has 14 residues. In DNA, the CDR3 is TGTGCCAGTAGTCCAACAGGGGGTAACACTGAAGCTTTCTTT. Protein: CASSPTGGNTEAFF. The whole variable domain, filled in from reference TRBV19 and TRBJ1-1, reads DGGITQSPKYLFRKEGQNVTLSCEQNLNHDAMYWYRQDPGQGLRLIYYSQIVNDFQKGDIAEGYSVSREKKESFPLTVTSAQKNPTAFYLCASSPTGGNTEAFFGQGTRLTVV.

V is TRBV18 and J is TRBJ2-7, with 9 bases fitting TRBD1. J lost 4 bases, V lost 3 bases, and 7 bases had no gene match. The germline CDR1 and CDR2 sequences are KGHSH and LQKENI. This CDR3 has 15 residues. CDR3 in DNA: TGTGCCAGCTCACCCCCGGACAGGGGACTATACGAGCAGTACTTC. This sequence encodes CASSPPDRGLYEQYF.

The chain has TRBV2 and TRBJ2-2; the match to TRBD1 covers 8 bases. The CDR3 consists of 16 residues. Germline lookup yields CDR1 SNHLY and CDR2 FYNNEI. V lost 5 bases to trimming and J lost 2 bases; unmatched junction nucleotides: 7. The CDR3 DNA reads TGTGCCAGCAGTACGCAGGGGGCGGATAACACCGGGGAGCTGTTTTTT. Encoded protein: CASSTQGADNTGELFF.

This clone showed up just a few times. The CDR3 loop is CASSPLRDRGFITQYF. In nucleotides, the CDR3 is TGTGCCAGCAGCCCCCTCCGGGACAGGGGGTTCATTACGCAGTATTTT. This chain uses TRBV7-2 with TRBJ2-3; 11 nucleotides align to TRBD1. Trimming cost V 5 bases and J 8 bases; bases outside gene matches: 12. Germline CDR1 and CDR2: SGHTA and FQGNSA. The CDR3 spans 16 residues.

The CDR3, as DNA: TGTGCCAGCAGCTTAGCGGGGGGGCGAGCAGGTGAGCAGTTCTTC. Amino acid sequence: CASSLAGGRAGEQFF. The chain carries TRBV7-2 and TRBJ2-1; D possibly corresponds to TRBD2 (7 bases). Germline CDR1 and CDR2: SGHTA and FQGNSA. The ends were cut back, 0 bases at V and 9 bases at J, with 15 bases in the middle. The CDR3 is made up of 15 amino acids.

This clone was counted only a few times. The V gene is TRBV28, the J gene TRBJ1-6; TRBD1 aligns across 10 bases. The junction had 9 bases not matched to a gene; V was cut back by 4 bases and J by 3 bases. CDR1 and CDR2 (germline): MDHEN, SYDVKM. The CDR3 is 18 amino acids. CDR3 protein: CASSSPARTGGYNSPLHF. The CDR3 nucleotides read TGTGCCAGCAGTTCACCCGCCCGGACAGGGGGCTATAATTCACCCCTCCACTTT.

The gene calls are TRBV4-1 and TRBJ2-1; no reliable D call. The germline V gene has CDR1 MGHRA and CDR2 YSYEKL. V shed 1 base and J shed 9 bases, with 13 bases lying between them. This CDR3 has 14 amino acids. The CDR3: CASSQALGAIEQFF. Here the CDR3 DNA reads TGCGCCAGCAGCCAAGCCTTAGGAGCAATTGAGCAGTTCTTC.

The chain links TRBV27 to TRBJ2-1, with D possibly being TRBD1 (6 bases). There are 13 residues in the CDR3. Germline values: CDR1 MNHEY, CDR2 SMNVEV (reference sequence). V lost 8 bases to trimming and J lost 4 bases, with 12 bases between them. CDR3 loop: CASSRTAYNEQFF. The CDR3 nucleotides are TGTGCCAGCTCGAGGACAGCTTACAATGAGCAGTTCTTC.

CDR3 in DNA: TGTGCCAGCAGCTCCACAGGGGGCCGGGACATTCAGTACTTC. The encoded protein is CASSSTGGRDIQYF. This rearrangement joins TRBV5-4 to TRBJ2-4, with 9 bases identical to TRBD1. Germline CDR1 is SGHNT and CDR2 is YYREEE (reference sequence). J was trimmed by 8 bases and V by 3 bases; bases with no gene match: 6. The CDR3 length is 14 residues.

This sequence joins TRBV6-1 and TRBJ2-7; D may be TRBD2 (5 bases). CDR3 size: 14 residues. Germline values: CDR1 MNHNS, CDR2 SASEGT. V was shortened by 7 bases and J by 3 bases, with 16 bases between the two germline ends. For the CDR3, the DNA is TGTGCCAGCACCCCCGGGAACCTCTTCTACGAGCAGTACTTC. Translation gives CASTPGNLFYEQYF.